The 10 T cell receptor beta chains in this list originate from one sample, sequenced in a study of T cells in Graves' hyperthyroidism and ophthalmopathy. Amplification of TCR beta CDR3 regions was performed using RNA transcripts as template. With the HTBI primer set, the TCR CDR3 went through a first round of RT-PCR. TCRdb re-derived calls from the multiplex PCR reads in MiXCR, one entry per CDR3 protein. In the table there are fewer than 650,000 distinct CDR3 sequences, more than 13% of which are singletons. The source material was blood. Receptors were obtained from a woman aged 18-30 years with Graves' ophthalmopathy.

This sequence joins TRBV4-1 and TRBJ2-4, with TRBD1 matching 7 bases. Germline CDR1 MGHRA, CDR2 YSYEKL. V was clipped by 2 bases and J by 9 bases; unmatched bases: 7. CDR3 length: 14 amino acids. The CDR3 sequence: CASSQPGQRSIQYF. CDR3 bases: TGCGCCAGCAGCCAACCGGGACAGCGGAGCATTCAGTACTTC.

This clonotype has ten or more counts. V gene TRBV11-3 combines with J gene TRBJ1-2; 11 positions match TRBD1. Germline V gene sequence: CDR1 SGHNT, CDR2 YENEEA. This CDR3 has 15 amino acids. V gave up 3 bases and J gave up 4 bases; unmatched junction bases: 4. CDR3 region: CASSFSGTGGYGYTF. CDR3 coding DNA: TGTGCCAGCAGCTTCTCCGGGACAGGGGGCTATGGCTACACCTTC. The variable domain in full, completed from reference TRBV11-3 and TRBJ1-2, reads EAGVVQSPRYKIIEKKQPVAFWCNPISGHNTLYWYLQNLGQGPELLIRYENEEAVDDSQLPKDRFSAERLKGVDSTLKIQPAELGDSAVYLCASSFSGTGGYGYTFGSGTRLTVV.

This clonotype has a count of ten or more. The rearrangement links TRBV6-1 to TRBJ2-1, with 8 bases aligning to TRBD2. Trimming at V came to 6 bases and at J to 10 bases, leaving 29 bases not matched to a gene. The CDR3 covers 20 residues. The germline V gene encodes CDR1 MNHNS and CDR2 SASEGT. For the CDR3, the DNA is TGTGCCAGCAGGCGGCCCCGGGGGGGGCTAGGGCGGGAATCGGTTGGAGAGCAGTTCTTC. Translated: CASRRPRGGLGRESVGEQFF.

This clonotype was picked up a small number of times. The chain is built from TRBV4-2 and TRBJ2-1; 12 nucleotides agree with TRBD2. The germline gives CDR1 LGHNA, CDR2 YNFKEQ. This CDR3 is 14 amino acids long. The ends lost 3 bases at V and 8 bases at J; junction bases unmatched: 2. For the CDR3, the DNA is TGTGCCAGCAGCCAGCTAGCGGGAGGGCATGAGCAGTTCTTC. Translation: CASSQLAGGHEQFF.

The rearrangement uses TRBV19 and TRBJ1-6, with TRBD1 matching 8 bases. The V gene's germline CDR1 is LNHDA and CDR2 SQIVND (reference sequence). CDR3 length: 15 amino acids. With 5 bases clipped from V and 9 bases from J, the junction kept 9 bases outside the gene matches. CDR3 region: CASSEGTGGASPLHF. CDR3 nucleotides: TGTGCCAGTAGTGAAGGGACAGGAGGGGCTTCACCCCTCCACTTT.

Regarding this clonotype: A read error may be the cause here, since a much bigger clone is one base away. The chain carries TRBV6-2 or TRBV6-3 and TRBJ2-5; unclear D gene. From germline, CDR1 is MNHEY and CDR2 SVGEGT. CDR3 length: 13 residues. V was cut by 5 bases and J by 5 bases, with 12 bases left in between. The CDR3 reads CASSAPAPETQYF. The CDR3 nucleotides read TGTGCCAGCAGTGCCCCCGCCCCGGAGACCCAGTACTTC.

The chain couples TRBV4-3 to TRBJ2-2, with 11 bases identical to TRBD2. Unmatched junction bases numbered 13, after V lost 4 bases and J lost 0 bases. The CDR3 spans 20 residues. Per germline, CDR1 LGHNA and CDR2 YSLEER. This CDR3 is CASSPGTLGTSGANTGELFF. In DNA form, the CDR3 reads TGCGCCAGCAGCCCGGGGACACTTGGGACTAGCGGAGCGAACACCGGGGAGCTGTTTTTT.

This clonotype was observed at least ten times. The CDR3 loop reads CASRRTGGANTGELFF. The CDR3 DNA sequence: TGTGCCAGCAGACGAACAGGGGGCGCGAACACCGGGGAGCTGTTTTTT. The chain combines TRBV4-2 with TRBJ2-2; 9 bases line up with TRBD1. The V and J ends lost 6 bases and 0 bases, in that order; junction bases with no gene match: 5. Germline-derived CDR1 and CDR2 are LGHNA and YNFKEQ. The CDR3 has 16 residues.

This clonotype was counted at least ten times. This sequence joins TRBV11-3 and TRBJ2-2; D unresolved. The ends were cut back, 5 bases at V and 4 bases at J, with 11 bases in the middle. The CDR3 loop spans 14 amino acids. Germline V gene data show CDR1 as SGHNT and CDR2 as YENEEA. The CDR3, as DNA: TGTGCCAGCAGCCTGGTCGTCGGCACCGGGGAGCTGTTTTTT. It translates to CASSLVVGTGELFF.

The gene calls are TRBV30 and TRBJ2-1; D may be TRBD1 (5 bases). Germline CDR1 is GTSNPN and CDR2 is SVGIG (reference sequence). The V and J ends lost 3 bases and 6 bases respectively, with 15 bases between them. The CDR3 covers 14 residues. This CDR3 reads CAWRPPGRTNEQFF. The CDR3 DNA sequence: TGTGCCTGGAGGCCCCCAGGGCGAACCAATGAGCAGTTCTTC.